The 20 T cell receptor beta chains presented below share a single source sample, sequenced in a study of T cells in Graves' hyperthyroidism and ophthalmopathy. Using RNA transcripts as the source, TCR beta CDR3 regions were amplified. The primer set for the first-round RT-PCR of the TCR CDR3 was HTBI. TCRdb reanalysed the multiplex PCR reads using MiXCR and keeps one entry per CDR3 protein. This table holds fewer than 600,000 distinct CDR3 sequences, around 13% found once. The sample consisted of blood. The receptors here all came from a woman aged 40 to 49 with Graves' hyperthyroidism.

This clonotype was recorded once. The chain joins TRBV11-2 to TRBJ2-1, with TRBD1 identical over 7 bases. Germline loops: CDR1 SGHAT, CDR2 FQNNGV. V gave up 5 bases and J gave up 2 bases; unmatched junction bases: 9. This CDR3 is built from 16 residues. The CDR3 DNA sequence: TGTGCCAGCAGCCAGGGGACAGTGGGTACCTACAATGAGCAGTTCTTC. Amino acids: CASSQGTVGTYNEQFF.

V and J are TRBV12-3 or TRBV12-4 and TRBJ1-2, with 9 nucleotides matching TRBD1. V shed 7 bases and J 4 bases; nucleotides not matched to a gene: 13. CDR3 length: 16 amino acids. The CDR3, as DNA: TGTGCCAGCAACAAGGGCGGGACAGGGCGGCTCTATGGCTACACCTTC. Protein: CASNKGGTGRLYGYTF.

There are many counts of this clonotype. The chain uses TRBV27 and TRBJ2-7, with D maybe TRBD1 (6 bases). The germline V gene has CDR1 MNHEY and CDR2 SMNVEV (reference sequence). The CDR3 totals 15 residues. Trimming removed 8 bases at V and 5 bases at J, with 22 bases between. The CDR3 reads CASLLRVPGVDEQYF. The CDR3, as DNA: TGTGCCAGCCTCCTACGAGTCCCAGGGGTGGACGAGCAGTACTTC.

This rearrangement joins TRBV6-1 to TRBJ2-1, with D tentatively TRBD1 (6 bases). Germline assignment: CDR1 MNHNS and CDR2 SASEGT. V lost 7 bases to trimming and J lost 12 bases, with 16 bases between them. CDR3 length: 12 residues. As DNA, the CDR3 is TGTGCCAGCACCGAACAGGGCTGGAGGCAGTTCTTC. It yields the protein CASTEQGWRQFF.

This clonotype was counted at least ten times. The genes are TRBV28 and TRBJ2-3, with D possibly being TRBD2 (5 bases). Per germline, CDR1 MDHEN and CDR2 SYDVKM. Trimming cost V 5 bases and J 2 bases, with 8 bases left between them. This CDR3 has 13 residues. The CDR3 protein is CASSPDFTDTQYF. The CDR3 DNA sequence: TGTGCCAGCAGTCCGGACTTCACAGATACGCAGTATTTT.

To note about this clonotype: A read error is possible here, since a much larger clone lies one base away. This chain links TRBV28 with TRBJ2-1; the D is unclear. V shed 2 bases and J shed 8 bases, with 10 bases lying between them. CDR1 and CDR2 from the germline V gene are MDHEN and SYDVKM. There are 13 residues in the CDR3. The CDR3: CASSLVTSDEQFF. Here the CDR3 DNA reads TGTGCCAGCAGTTTAGTTACATCAGATGAGCAGTTCTTC.

The sample holds a few counts of this clonotype. This rearrangement joins TRBV5-5 to TRBJ2-5; 8 nucleotides agree with TRBD1. The V and J ends lost 4 bases and 3 bases, in that order; junction bases with no gene match: 8. This CDR3 has 15 amino acids. The germline V gene encodes CDR1 SGHKS and CDR2 YYEKEE (reference sequence). The DNA for the CDR3 is TGTGCCAGCAGCCACGGGCCGACAGGGGAAGAGACCCAGTACTTC. Protein sequence: CASSHGPTGEETQYF.

This clonotype was seen many times. This chain uses TRBV12-3 or TRBV12-4 with TRBJ2-1; D remains unclear. V dropped 5 bases and J dropped 10 bases, with 9 bases sitting between them. The CDR3 covers 11 residues. Here the CDR3 DNA reads TGTGCCAGCAGTCGATCTATAGAGCAGTTCTTC. Translated: CASSRSIEQFF.

At least ten counts were recorded for this clonotype. The V call is TRBV12-3 or TRBV12-4, the J call TRBJ1-1; no clear D. V gave up 3 bases and J gave up 1 base, with 6 bases separating them. The CDR3 consists of 13 residues. The CDR3 DNA is TGTGCCAGCAGTTTCTTTGGGAACACTGAAGCTTTCTTT. It encodes CASSFFGNTEAFF.

This clonotype was counted at least ten times. This rearrangement joins TRBV7-9 to TRBJ2-1, with unresolved D. Germline CDR1 SEHNR, CDR2 FQNEAQ (reference sequence). V lost 4 bases and J 4 bases, leaving 5 bases between the germline ends. The CDR3 has 12 amino acids. The CDR3 nucleotides read TGTGCCAGCAGCTGGGATTACAATGAGCAGTTCTTC. This codes for CASSWDYNEQFF.

This clonotype showed up many times. This chain uses TRBV12-3 or TRBV12-4 with TRBJ1-1, with unresolved D. V was shortened by 1 base and J by 1 base, with 4 bases between the two germline ends. The CDR3 totals 13 residues. In DNA, the CDR3 is TGTGCCAGCAGTTTAGTCTGGAACACTGAAGCTTTCTTT. It yields the protein CASSLVWNTEAFF.

This clonotype was picked up many times. This chain connects TRBV5-1 to TRBJ2-3; 7 bases align to TRBD1. The CDR3 length is 14 residues. CDR1 and CDR2 (germline): SGHRS, YFSETQ. The V segment lost 4 bases and the J segment 1 base; nucleotides outside the gene matches: 3. The CDR3 sequence is CASSTGQRTDTQYF. The CDR3 DNA is TGCGCCAGCAGCACGGGACAGCGCACAGATACGCAGTATTTT.

The sample holds many counts of this clonotype. The V and J genes are TRBV3-1 and TRBJ2-1; TRBD2 is a possible D gene (5 bases). In germline, CDR1 is LGHDT, CDR2 YNNKEL (reference sequence). The CDR3 consists of 14 residues. V was shortened by 0 bases and J by 4 bases, with 7 bases between the two germline ends. The CDR3 DNA sequence: TGTGCCAGCAGCCAAGATACGGGATACAATGAGCAGTTCTTC. Its protein product is CASSQDTGYNEQFF.

A few counts support this clonotype. The chain recombines TRBV9 with TRBJ2-1; 7 positions match TRBD2. V was pared by 4 bases and J by 5 bases, with 9 bases of the junction left unmatched. The germline CDR1 and CDR2 sequences are SGDLS and YYNGEE. The CDR3 is made up of 15 amino acids. CDR3 in DNA: TGTGCCAGCAGCCACTTTGGGGGGGGGGACAATGAGCAGTTCTTC. Protein sequence: CASSHFGGGDNEQFF.

This clonotype was recorded many times. The V gene is TRBV6-1, the J gene TRBJ2-1; 11 nucleotides align to TRBD2. V gave up 2 bases and J gave up 9 bases; unmatched junction bases: 6. From germline, CDR1 is MNHNS and CDR2 SASEGT. The CDR3 is made up of 15 amino acids. The CDR3, as DNA: TGTGCCAGCAGTGAATTGTCTAGCGGGAGGATTGAGCAGTTCTTC. Translated: CASSELSSGRIEQFF.

This clonotype was recorded a few times. The chain joins TRBV5-1 to TRBJ2-5, with 7 bases identical to TRBD2. The CDR3 totals 14 residues. Germline V gene sequence: CDR1 SGHRS, CDR2 YFSETQ. Germline trimming cut 3 bases from V and 2 bases from J; bases unmatched to any gene: 4. The DNA for the CDR3 is TGCGCCAGCAGCTCCCTAGCGGATCAAGAGACCCAGTACTTC. Translating gives CASSSLADQETQYF.

This clonotype was observed many times. This chain uses TRBV3-1 with TRBJ2-1; D is possibly TRBD1 (6 bases). With 10 bases removed from V and 6 bases from J, the gap between germline ends came to 10 bases. The CDR3 is 11 residues long. The germline CDR1 and CDR2 sequences are LGHDT and YNNKEL (reference sequence). The CDR3 nucleotides are TGTGCCACCAGGGGAGCCAATGAGCAGTTCTTC. Protein product: CATRGANEQFF.

This clonotype was detected only a few times. Relative to the germline gene, one junction end is altered; a read error may explain this. V and J are TRBV3-1 and TRBJ2-2; the match to TRBD2 covers 7 bases. CDR1 and CDR2 from the germline V gene are LGHDT and YNNKEL (reference sequence). CDR3 length equals 14 residues. CDR3 region: CASRAGTNTGELLF. The CDR3 DNA is TGTGCCAGCAGAGCGGGAACGAACACCGGGGAGCTGCTTTTT.

This clonotype has at least ten counts. The chain has TRBV18 and TRBJ2-1, with TRBD1 matching 10 bases. CDR1 and CDR2 from the germline V gene are KGHSH and LQKENI. The CDR3 sequence is 14 residues long. The J segment lost 6 bases and the V segment lost 2 bases, leaving 1 base of the junction unmatched. In DNA, the CDR3 is TGTGCCAGCTCACCAGGACAGGGGGGCAATGAGCAGTTCTTC. Its protein is CASSPGQGGNEQFF.

In this sample, this clonotype turned up many times. The genes are TRBV6-2 or TRBV6-3 and TRBJ2-7; D unclear. Per the germline V gene, CDR1 is MNHEY and CDR2 is SVGEGT. This CDR3 region has 16 residues. Between the trimmed V and J ends, which lost 0 bases and 2 bases, there was a span of 14 bases. The CDR3 DNA follows: TGTGCCAGCAGTTACTCCCGACCGGATACCACCTACGAGCAGTACTTC. This encodes CASSYSRPDTTYEQYF.